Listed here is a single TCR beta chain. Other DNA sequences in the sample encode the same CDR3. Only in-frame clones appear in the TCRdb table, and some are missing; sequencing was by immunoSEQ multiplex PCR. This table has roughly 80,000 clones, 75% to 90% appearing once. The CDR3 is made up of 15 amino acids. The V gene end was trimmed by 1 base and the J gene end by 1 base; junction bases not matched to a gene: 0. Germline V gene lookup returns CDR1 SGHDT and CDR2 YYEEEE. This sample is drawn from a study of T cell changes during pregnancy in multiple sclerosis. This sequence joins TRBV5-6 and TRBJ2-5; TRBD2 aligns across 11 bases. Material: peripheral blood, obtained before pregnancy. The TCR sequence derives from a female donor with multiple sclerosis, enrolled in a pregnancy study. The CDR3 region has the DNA TGTGCCAGCAGCTTGACTAGCGGGGGCCAAGAGACCCAGTACTTC. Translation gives CASSLTSGGQETQYF. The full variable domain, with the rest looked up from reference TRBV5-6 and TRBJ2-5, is DAGVTQSPTHLIKTRGQQVTLRCSPKSGHDTVSWYQQALGQGPQFIFQYYEEEERQRGNFPDRFSGHQFPNYSSELNVNALLLGDSALYLCASSLTSGGQETQYFGPGTRLLVL.